Presented here are 10 T cell receptor beta chains from one specimen sequenced in a study of blood T cell repertoires in COVID-19. The repertoire was sequenced with immunoSEQ multiplex PCR; TCRdb's copy has only in-frame clones and lacks some. The table records tens of thousands of clones, around 82% of them present only once. The source material was peripheral blood. The origin of the receptors is a woman aged 60-70 years with acute or convalescent COVID-19.

The rearrangement uses TRBV5-4 and TRBJ1-2; no clear D. The germline CDR1 and CDR2 sequences are SGHNT and YYREEE (reference sequence). V dropped 3 bases and J dropped 4 bases, with 10 bases sitting between them. CDR3 size: 13 residues. CDR3 residues: CASSSSQRYGYTF. CDR3 sequence (DNA): TGTGCCAGCAGCTCGAGCCAACGCTATGGCTACACCTTC.

The chain couples TRBV5-6 to TRBJ2-5; 14 bases fit TRBD2. Trimming removed 3 bases from V and 3 bases from J; junction bases left unmatched: 4. The CDR3 consists of 16 residues. Germline CDR1 is SGHDT and CDR2 is YYEEEE. The CDR3 sequence: CASSYRTSGGKETQYF. The CDR3 DNA reads TGTGCCAGCAGCTACAGGACTAGCGGGGGGAAAGAGACCCAGTACTTC.

The rearrangement joins TRBV5-1 to TRBJ2-7; 7 bases align to TRBD1. The V gene end was trimmed by 4 bases and the J gene end by 4 bases; junction bases not matched to a gene: 8. The CDR3 totals 14 residues. Germline assignment: CDR1 SGHRS and CDR2 YFSETQ. In DNA form, the CDR3 reads TGCGCCAGCAGCCCAGTGACAGGGTCGTACGAGCAGTACTTC. Translation gives CASSPVTGSYEQYF. The full variable domain, in which reference TRBV5-1 and TRBJ2-7 provide the parts outside the CDR3, is KAGVTQTPRYLIKTRGQQVTLSCSPISGHRSVSWYQQTPGQGLQFLFEYFSETQRNKGNFPGRFSGRQFSNSRSEMNVSTLELGDSALYLCASSPVTGSYEQYFGPGTRLTVT.

This chain links TRBV30 with TRBJ1-1; D is undetermined. There are 13 residues in the CDR3. The V end was cut by 0 bases, the J end by 1 base, with 6 bases between. CDR1 and CDR2 from the germline V gene are GTSNPN and SVGIG (reference sequence). The CDR3 protein is CAWSVYRNTEAFF. The DNA for the CDR3 is TGTGCCTGGAGTGTATACAGGAACACTGAAGCTTTCTTT.

This rearrangement joins TRBV2 to TRBJ2-7; D possibly corresponds to TRBD1 (6 bases). CDR3 length: 12 residues. The germline V and J ends were trimmed by 7 bases and 2 bases, with 9 bases remaining between them. Germline V gives CDR1 SNHLY, CDR2 FYNNEI. The CDR3 DNA sequence: TGTGCCAGCAACAGGGTCGCCTACGAGCAGTACTTC. This sequence encodes CASNRVAYEQYF. Full variable domain (remainder filled in from reference TRBV2 and TRBJ2-7): EPEVTQTPSHQVTQMGQEVILRCVPISNHLYFYWYRQILGQKVEFLVSFYNNEISEKSEIFDDQFSVERPDGSNFTLKIRSTKLEDSAMYFCASNRVAYEQYFGPGTRLTVT.

The rearrangement joins TRBV7-8 to TRBJ2-3; TRBD2 aligns across 7 bases. V trimming: 2 bases; J trimming: 1 base; junction bases outside the gene matches: 6. The CDR3 sequence is 16 residues long. Germline lookup yields CDR1 SGHVS and CDR2 FQNEAQ. The CDR3 reads CASSLSGTTRTDTQYF. CDR3 sequence (DNA): TGTGCCAGCAGCTTATCCGGGACTACACGCACAGATACGCAGTATTTT.

The V gene is TRBV29-1, the J gene TRBJ2-7, with D hard to call. CDR1 and CDR2 from the germline V gene are SQVTM and ANQGSEA. The length of the CDR3 is 16 residues. With 5 bases removed from V and 4 bases from J, the gap between germline ends came to 24 bases. The CDR3 sequence is CSVSMNFSSPLYEQYF. DNA for the CDR3: TGCAGCGTTTCGATGAACTTCTCCTCCCCCCTGTACGAGCAGTACTTC.

This sequence joins TRBV6-5 and TRBJ2-7, with TRBD2 matching 8 bases. The CDR3 spans 13 residues. The germline gives CDR1 MNHEY, CDR2 SVGAGI. After removal of 8 bases from V and 2 bases from J, the junction contained 5 bases not matched to a gene. Here the CDR3 DNA reads TGTGCCAGCGGAACTAGCGGTGCCTACGAGCAGTACTTC. Translation gives CASGTSGAYEQYF.

This clone turned up a few times. The CDR3 bases are TGCGCCAGCAGCTGGGACAGATCCTACGAGCAGTACTTC. It translates to CASSWDRSYEQYF. The chain has TRBV5-1 and TRBJ2-7, with 7 bases aligning to TRBD1. Germline trimming cut 3 bases from V and 1 base from J; bases unmatched to any gene: 1. The length of the CDR3 is 13 residues. Germline-derived CDR1 and CDR2 are SGHRS and YFSETQ. The whole variable domain, remainder taken from reference TRBV5-1 and TRBJ2-7, is KAGVTQTPRYLIKTRGQQVTLSCSPISGHRSVSWYQQTPGQGLQFLFEYFSETQRNKGNFPGRFSGRQFSNSRSEMNVSTLELGDSALYLCASSWDRSYEQYFGPGTRLTVT.

V is TRBV27 and J is TRBJ1-1; D might be TRBD1 (5 bases). Germline values: CDR1 MNHEY, CDR2 SMNVEV (reference sequence). V dropped 5 bases and J dropped 4 bases, with 14 bases sitting between them. CDR3 length equals 14 residues. The CDR3 sequence is CASSRSGRGTEAFF. DNA of the CDR3: TGTGCCAGCAGTAGATCAGGGCGCGGCACTGAAGCTTTCTTT.